A selection of T cell receptor beta chains follows, all from one sample in a study of identical twins. TCRdb reprocessed the 5' RACE reads with MiXCR, giving one entry per CDR3 protein. The table shows approximately 700,000 distinct CDR3 sequences, with around a sixth occurring only once. These data also featured in a second study, about T cells expressing NK-cell markers.

Sequenced material: PBMCs. These receptors were collected from a woman between 18 and 30 years old in good health. The CDR3 runs from the conserved cysteine through the conserved F or W. Fields, in order: V gene, J gene, D gene, clone size, CDR3 DNA, CDR3 protein. D genes are given only for firm matches. Clone sizes are given selectively: once, few, many, or a class where the clone is expanded.

TRBV12-3/TRBV12-4	TRBJ2-3	TRBD1	few	TGTGCCAGCAGTCCGCTCGGACAGGCTAGCACAGATACGCAGTATTTT	CASSPLGQASTDTQYF
TRBV6-1	TRBJ2-7	TRBD1	few	TGTGCCAGCAGGCCGGGACAGGGGTTTTACGAGCAGTACTTC	CASRPGQGFYEQYF
TRBV12-5	TRBJ2-1	-	-	TGTGCTAGCCGAATAGCGAGAGGGTCCTACAATGAGCAGTTCTTC	CASRIARGSYNEQFF
TRBV4-3	TRBJ1-2	-	-	TGCGCCAGCAGCCAAGGGAGGGGCTACACCTTC	CASSQGRGYTF
TRBV20-1	TRBJ2-5	-	-	TGCAGTGCTAGTCCGGGACTGGGGGTAGAGACCCAGTACTTC	CSASPGLGVETQYF
TRBV6-5	TRBJ2-1	-	few	TGTGCCAGCAGTTACTCGTATCGGGCCTACAATGAGCAGTTCTTC	CASSYSYRAYNEQFF
TRBV18	TRBJ2-5	TRBD2	few	TGTGCCAGCTCTCAGTGGCGAGGGACTAGCGGCCAAGAGACCCAGTACTTC	CASSQWRGTSGQETQYF
TRBV20-1	TRBJ1-2	-	few	TGCAGTGCACCGGACGGGAACTATGGCTACACCTTC	CSAPDGNYGYTF
TRBV20-1	TRBJ2-3	TRBD2	few	TGCAGTGCCCGGGGCGGGGGAGCAGGAGATACGCAGTATTTT	CSARGGGAGDTQYF
TRBV10-3	TRBJ1-6	-	-	TGTGCCATCAGTGATCGACCGGGGACCTCTAATTCACCCCTCCACTTT	CAISDRPGTSNSPLHF
TRBV12-5	TRBJ1-6	-	-	TGTGGAAAAGGGGGGCATAATTCACCCCTCCACTTT	CGKGGHNSPLHF
TRBV2	TRBJ2-2	TRBD1	-	TGTGCCAGCAGTGAGAACCTACAGGGGGCTGGAACCGGGGAGCTGTTTTTT	CASSENLQGAGTGELFF
TRBV9	TRBJ1-1	TRBD1	-	TGTGCCAGCAGCGCCGACAGGGGCGGGAACACTGAAGCTTTCTTT	CASSADRGGNTEAFF
TRBV12-3/TRBV12-4	TRBJ2-1	-	-	TGTGCCAGCAGTTGGGCCGGTTTGGAGTTCTTC	CASSWAGLEFF
TRBV13	TRBJ2-7	TRBD2	-	TGTGCCAGCAGCCCAACTCCAGCGGGAGAAGGCGAGCAGTACTTC	CASSPTPAGEGEQYF
TRBV6-5	TRBJ2-4	-	many	TGTGCCAGCAGTTCAATGGACCCCGGGGGAAACATTCAGTACTTC	CASSSMDPGGNIQYF
TRBV20-1	TRBJ1-1	-	-	TGCAGTGCTAGAGGTCACAGGAACATGAACACTGAAGCTTTCTTT	CSARGHRNMNTEAFF
TRBV27	TRBJ1-6	-	few	TGTGCCAGCAGTTTATCCCCCGGGGCAGGACTTTCCGATAATTCACCCCTCCACTTT	CASSLSPGAGLSDNSPLHF
TRBV5-1	TRBJ2-5	-	few	TGCGCCAGCAGCCCTCAAGCTGGGGGCCAGACCCAGTACTTC	CASSPQAGGQTQYF
TRBV7-9	TRBJ2-7	-	few	TGTGCCAGCAGCTTAGCATCACACTCCTACGAGCAGTACTTC	CASSLASHSYEQYF
TRBV20-1	TRBJ1-1	-	many	TGCAGTGCTAGAGAGGGGGGGATGAACACTGAAGCTTTCTTT	CSAREGGMNTEAFF
TRBV27	TRBJ1-6	-	-	TGTGCCAGCAGTTTTTCTCTAAGGCATAATTCACCCCTCCACTTT	CASSFSLRHNSPLHF
TRBV18	TRBJ2-1	-	once	TGTGCCAGTCAATTAGGGGGGAACAATGAGCAGTTCTTC	CASQLGGNNEQFF
TRBV12-3/TRBV12-4	TRBJ2-5	-	-	TGTGCCAGCGCAAGGGGGGGATGGGAGACCCAGTACTTC	CASARGGWETQYF